Included here is one T cell receptor beta chain sequence, with context. Its antigen is not identified. This record belongs to a study of T cell responses to AZD1222 COVID-19 vaccine. Study at large: Some second doses came at about 4 weeks and others at about 12 weeks; these were pooled. Study-level results: Repertoires were obtained solely post-peak T cell response. Spike-wide coverage was observed for vaccine-associated CD4 TCRs, with dominant responses at 160-218 and 743-854. Nearly half of spike-specific TCRs reportedly target variant regions that are unmutated in the B.1.351 and B.1.1.7 variants.

This CDR3 region has 14 residues. Deletions cut 3 bases from V and 4 bases from J, with 15 bases between. Per germline, CDR1 GTSNPN and CDR2 SVGIG (reference sequence). Sequencing was performed with immunoSEQ multiplex PCR; in TCRdb, only in-frame clones are kept and a portion is missing. The data show about 70,000 clones, with around 84% seen just once and about 10% held by the top ten. Sequencing used peripheral blood, obtained on day 0 of AZD1222 vaccination. The chain recombines TRBV30 with TRBJ1-2; a weak D match, TRBD1 (6 bases). This TCR derives from an adult in good health. Written as DNA, the CDR3 is TGTGCCTGGAGACTCCTGACAGGAAGCTATGGCTACACCTTC. Residues: CAWRLLTGSYGYTF.